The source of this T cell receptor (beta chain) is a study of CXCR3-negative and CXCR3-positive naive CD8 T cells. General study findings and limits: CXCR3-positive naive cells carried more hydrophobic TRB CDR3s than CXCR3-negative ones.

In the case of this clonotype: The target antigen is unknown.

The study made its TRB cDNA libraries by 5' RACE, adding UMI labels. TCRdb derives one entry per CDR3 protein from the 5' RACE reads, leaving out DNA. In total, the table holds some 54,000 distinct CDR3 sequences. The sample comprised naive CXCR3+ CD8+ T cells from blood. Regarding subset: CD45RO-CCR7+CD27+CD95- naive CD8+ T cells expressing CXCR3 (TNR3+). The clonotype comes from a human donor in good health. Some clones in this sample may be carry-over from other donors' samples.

This CDR3 is CASSLDGDRAYEQYF. J is TRBJ2-7 and V is TRBV5-1; TCRdb proposes TRBD1, but this gene call is untestable without DNA. The CDR3 totals 15 residues. The germline V gene has CDR1 SGHRS and CDR2 YFSETQ.